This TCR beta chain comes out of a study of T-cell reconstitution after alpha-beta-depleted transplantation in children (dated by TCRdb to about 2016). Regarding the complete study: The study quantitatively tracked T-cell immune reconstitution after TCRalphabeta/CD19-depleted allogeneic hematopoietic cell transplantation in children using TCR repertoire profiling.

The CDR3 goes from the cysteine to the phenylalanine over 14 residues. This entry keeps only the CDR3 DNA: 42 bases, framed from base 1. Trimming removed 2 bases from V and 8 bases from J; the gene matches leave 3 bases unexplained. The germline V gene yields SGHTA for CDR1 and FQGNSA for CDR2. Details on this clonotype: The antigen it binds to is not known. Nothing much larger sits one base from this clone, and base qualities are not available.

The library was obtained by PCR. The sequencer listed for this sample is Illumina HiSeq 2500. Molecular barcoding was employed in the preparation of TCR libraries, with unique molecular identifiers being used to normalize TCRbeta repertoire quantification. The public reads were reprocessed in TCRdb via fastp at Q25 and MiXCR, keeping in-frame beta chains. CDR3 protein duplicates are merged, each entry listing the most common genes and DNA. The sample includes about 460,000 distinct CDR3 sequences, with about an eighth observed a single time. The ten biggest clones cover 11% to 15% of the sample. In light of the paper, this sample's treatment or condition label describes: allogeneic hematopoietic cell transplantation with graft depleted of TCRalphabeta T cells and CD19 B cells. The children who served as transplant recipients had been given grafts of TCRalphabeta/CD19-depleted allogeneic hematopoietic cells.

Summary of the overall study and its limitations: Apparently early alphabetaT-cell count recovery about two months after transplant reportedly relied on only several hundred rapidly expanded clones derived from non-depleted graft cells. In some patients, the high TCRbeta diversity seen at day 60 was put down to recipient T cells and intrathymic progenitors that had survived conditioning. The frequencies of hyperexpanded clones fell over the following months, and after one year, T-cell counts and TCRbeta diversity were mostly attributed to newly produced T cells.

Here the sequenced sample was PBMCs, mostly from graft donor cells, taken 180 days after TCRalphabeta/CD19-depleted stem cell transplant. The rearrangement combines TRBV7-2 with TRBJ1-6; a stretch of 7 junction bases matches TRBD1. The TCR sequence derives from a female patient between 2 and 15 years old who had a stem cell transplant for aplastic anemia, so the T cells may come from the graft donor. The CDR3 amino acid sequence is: CASSLRQGDSPLHF. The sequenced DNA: TGTGCCAGCAGCTTAAGGCAGGGGGATTCACCCCTCCACTTT.